This TCR beta chain was profiled in a study of cytomegalovirus exposure and HLA in healthy donors. Across the whole study: Previous work identified roughly 110 million unique TCR beta sequences from around 200 million T cells. Findings of the study overall: Among TCR beta chains of equal frequency, HLA-associated ones were more clonally expanded in a later analysis.

About this clone itself: What it binds is not known.

The PCR used 60 Vbeta and 13 Jbeta primers. The repertoire was sequenced with immunoSEQ multiplex PCR; TCRdb's copy has only in-frame clones and lacks some. Among roughly 240,000 clones listed, 82% were seen once. V was clipped by 0 bases and J by 7 bases, with 9 bases between them. Per the germline V gene, CDR1 is SGHTA and CDR2 is FQGTGA. The CDR3 is made up of 13 amino acids. J is TRBJ1-1 and V is TRBV7-3; no reliable D call. The sample consisted of PBMCs. The sequence was collected from a woman aged 40 to 50 in good health and CMV-seropositive. This CDR3 is CASSLTEGSEAFF. The DNA for the CDR3 is TGTGCCAGCAGCTTAACCGAGGGTAGTGAAGCTTTCTTT.